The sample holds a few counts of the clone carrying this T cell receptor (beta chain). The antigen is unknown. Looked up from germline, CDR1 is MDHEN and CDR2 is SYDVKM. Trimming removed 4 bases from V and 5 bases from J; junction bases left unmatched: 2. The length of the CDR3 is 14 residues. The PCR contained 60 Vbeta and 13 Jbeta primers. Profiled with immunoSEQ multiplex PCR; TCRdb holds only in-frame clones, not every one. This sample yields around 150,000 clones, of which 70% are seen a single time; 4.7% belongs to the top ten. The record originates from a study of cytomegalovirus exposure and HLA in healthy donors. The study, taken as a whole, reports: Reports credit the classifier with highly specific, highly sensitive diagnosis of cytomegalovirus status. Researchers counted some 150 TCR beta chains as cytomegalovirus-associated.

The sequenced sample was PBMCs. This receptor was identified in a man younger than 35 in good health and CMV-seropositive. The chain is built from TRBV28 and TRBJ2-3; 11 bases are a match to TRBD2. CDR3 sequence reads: CASSSTSGEDTQYF. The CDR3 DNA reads TGTGCCAGCAGTTCGACTAGCGGGGAAGATACGCAGTATTTT. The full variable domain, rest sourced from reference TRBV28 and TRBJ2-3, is DVKVTQSSRYLVKRTGEKVFLECVQDMDHENMFWYRQDPGLGLRLIYFSYDVKMKEKGDIPEGYSVSREKKERFSLILESASTNQTSMYLCASSSTSGEDTQYFGPGTRLTVL.